The T cell receptor (beta chain) described here comes from a study of Ad26.COV2.S vaccination and SARS-CoV-2 variants. As for treatment: 19 received Ad26.COV2.S at low or high dose, single or two shots; about 5 received placebo; per-sample allocation not given. Each sample was drawn 63 days after the first injection (of vaccine or placebo). Profiled with immunoSEQ multiplex PCR; TCRdb holds only in-frame clones, not every one. The sample consists of roughly 400,000 clones, around 91% of them appearing once. The CDR3 is 15 amino acids. Germline CDR1 is MDHEN and CDR2 is SYDVKM. V was cut by 3 bases and J by 4 bases, with 12 bases left in between.

Sequenced here: peripheral blood, sampled in a trial of Ad26.COV2.S vaccine versus placebo. The origin of this receptor is a person between 18 and 65 years old who received the Ad26.COV2.S COVID-19 vaccine or a placebo. This chain uses TRBV28 with TRBJ1-4; D gene ambiguous. The CDR3 DNA sequence: TGTGCCAGCAGTTTCGCAGTACAGCTTAATGAAAAACTGTTTTTT. This gives the protein CASSFAVQLNEKLFF.